Listed below are T cell receptor beta chains from one sample, sequenced in a study of T cells after yellow fever vaccination. In TCRdb, the 5' RACE reads were re-called with MiXCR into one record per CDR3 protein. The repertoire has some 500,000 distinct CDR3 sequences, less than 15% of them found once; the top ten carry about 14%. Sample: PBMCs, taken on the day of the yellow fever booster vaccination. The receptors here all came from a man aged 30 to 39 who received the YFV17D yellow fever vaccine. CDR3s include the opening cysteine and the closing phenylalanine or tryptophan. A D gene is named only where the DNA matches it firmly. The size field is filled for only some rows; it gives once, few, many or a size class.

abundance,j_gene,d_gene,v_gene,CDR3aa,CDR3nt
-,TRBJ2-1,TRBD2,TRBV23-1,CASSPGLAGDPYNEQFF,TGCGCCAGCAGCCCTGGGCTAGCGGGAGACCCCTACAATGAGCAGTTCTTC
few,TRBJ2-7,TRBD1,TRBV30,CALGQSSYEQYF,TGTGCCTTGGGACAGAGCTCCTACGAGCAGTACTTC
many,TRBJ2-2,TRBD1,TRBV6-5,CASSYATGLNTGELFF,TGTGCCAGCAGTTACGCGACAGGGCTGAACACCGGGGAGCTGTTTTTT
few,TRBJ2-7,-,TRBV6-5,CASSYDSSYEQYF,TGTGCCAGCAGTTACGACAGCTCCTACGAGCAGTACTTC
few,TRBJ2-1,-,TRBV4-3,CASSQDYYQGGAADGEQFF,TGCGCCAGCAGCCAAGATTACTATCAAGGGGGGGCGGCTGACGGTGAGCAGTTCTTC
-,TRBJ1-2,-,TRBV20-1,CSAYTRRDGYTF,TGCAGTGCCTACACACGGAGAGATGGCTACACCTTC
few,TRBJ2-7,TRBD1,TRBV24-1,CATSDVGTGDSYEQYF,TGTGCCACCAGTGATGTGGGGACAGGGGACTCCTACGAGCAGTACTTC
few,TRBJ2-5,TRBD1,TRBV28,CASSPPTGTGETQYF,TGTGCCAGCAGTCCCCCGACAGGGACCGGGGAGACCCAGTACTTC
-,TRBJ2-3,-,TRBV14,CASSQPSSDTQYF,TGTGCCAGCAGCCAGCCATCTTCAGATACGCAGTATTTT
-,TRBJ2-3,-,TRBV7-2,CASSLRHTGSDTQYF,TGTGCCAGCAGCCTACGACACACAGGGTCAGATACGCAGTATTTT
-,TRBJ2-1,-,TRBV7-9,CASSWDAQGRFDNEQFF,TGTGCCAGCAGCTGGGACGCCCAGGGGCGGTTTGACAATGAGCAGTTCTTC
-,TRBJ2-2,TRBD2,TRBV5-1,CASSPLPTTLAGDTNTGELFF,TGCGCCAGCAGCCCTTTACCGACCACCCTAGCGGGTGATACGAACACCGGGGAGCTGTTTTTT
-,TRBJ2-7,-,TRBV7-8,CASSQPDSYEQYF,TGTGCCAGCAGCCAACCCGACAGCTACGAGCAGTACTTC
-,TRBJ2-5,TRBD2,TRBV6-5,CASSSPRGVETQYF,TGTGCCAGCAGTTCCCCCCGGGGGGTAGAGACCCAGTACTTC
few,TRBJ2-7,TRBD1,TRBV29-1,CSGGGQGTYEQYF,TGCAGCGGTGGAGGACAGGGTACCTACGAGCAGTACTTC
few,TRBJ2-5,-,TRBV20-1,CSAREPLARETQYF,TGCAGTGCTAGAGAGCCCCTAGCGCGAGAGACCCAGTACTTC
few,TRBJ2-7,TRBD2,TRBV20-1,CSASPTGTSGYEQYF,TGCAGTGCCTCCCCCACCGGGACTAGCGGCTACGAGCAGTACTTC
few,TRBJ2-7,-,TRBV12-3/TRBV12-4,CASSPTTSYEQYF,TGTGCCAGCAGTCCCACTACAAGCTACGAGCAGTACTTC
few,TRBJ2-1,-,TRBV4-1,CASSQDLVASYNEQFF,TGCGCCAGCAGCCAAGATCTAGTCGCCTCCTACAATGAGCAGTTCTTC
-,TRBJ2-1,-,TRBV7-9,CASSPLELSSYNEQFF,TGTGCCAGCAGCCCCCTGGAGTTAAGCTCCTACAATGAGCAGTTCTTC
-,TRBJ2-7,TRBD2,TRBV29-1,CSVKSAGARGEQYF,TGCAGCGTTAAATCAGCGGGAGCCCGGGGTGAGCAGTACTTC
few,TRBJ1-4,-,TRBV12-3/TRBV12-4,CASNPFRGVTNEKLFF,TGTGCCAGCAACCCATTTCGGGGGGTAACTAATGAAAAACTGTTTTTT
-,TRBJ2-2,-,TRBV25-1,CASSVVGGGELFF,TGTGCCAGCAGTGTCGTGGGTGGCGGGGAGCTGTTTTTT
few,TRBJ2-3,TRBD1,TRBV7-6,CASSFRQGTSTDTQYF,TGTGCCAGCAGCTTCCGACAGGGTACTAGCACAGATACGCAGTATTTT
few,TRBJ2-3,TRBD1,TRBV5-1,CASSLTGGTTDTQYF,TGCGCCAGCAGCTTAACAGGGGGCACCACAGATACGCAGTATTTT
few,TRBJ2-3,TRBD2,TRBV20-1,CSARVSGRAADTQYF,TGCAGTGCTAGAGTTAGCGGGAGGGCCGCAGATACGCAGTATTTT
-,TRBJ2-3,TRBD2,TRBV10-3,CAISVGLAESTDTQYF,TGTGCCATCAGCGTGGGACTAGCGGAAAGCACAGATACGCAGTATTTT
few,TRBJ2-1,-,TRBV20-1,CSARESRYYGEQFF,TGCAGTGCTAGAGAGTCTAGATACTATGGTGAGCAGTTCTTC
-,TRBJ2-1,TRBD2,TRBV20-1,CSARVVAGYYNEQFF,TGCAGTGCTAGAGTGGTAGCGGGATATTACAATGAGCAGTTCTTC
few,TRBJ2-5,-,TRBV15,CATNARGGRETQYF,TGTGCCACGAACGCGAGGGGGGGTAGAGAGACCCAGTACTTC
-,TRBJ1-2,-,TRBV7-9,CASSLRGVDANYGYTF,TGTGCCAGCAGCTTACGGGGGGTTGACGCCAACTATGGCTACACCTTC
few,TRBJ2-3,-,TRBV9,CASSVLTIGGTQYF,TGTGCCAGCAGCGTACTAACAATTGGGGGTACGCAGTATTTT
-,TRBJ2-1,TRBD2,TRBV12-3/TRBV12-4,CASSPGLDHNEQFF,TGTGCCAGCAGTCCGGGACTAGACCACAATGAGCAGTTCTTC
many,TRBJ2-3,-,TRBV12-3/TRBV12-4,CASSMTVSPDTQYF,TGTGCCAGCAGCATGACCGTATCCCCAGATACGCAGTATTTT
few,TRBJ2-3,-,TRBV3-1,CASKPKIGTQYF,TGTGCCAGCAAGCCGAAGATCGGTACGCAGTATTTT
few,TRBJ1-2,-,TRBV6-5,CASSAGSYGYTF,TGTGCCAGCAGCGCCGGTTCCTATGGCTACACCTTC
few,TRBJ2-2,TRBD1,TRBV6-8,CASSGLRQQGIGELFF,TGTGCCAGCTCTGGGCTACGGCAACAGGGGATCGGGGAGCTGTTTTTT
-,TRBJ2-7,TRBD2,TRBV5-1,CASSLSLKGTLKKAGSYEQYF,TGCGCCAGCAGCCTTTCTCTTAAAGGGACCCTAAAAAAAGCGGGATCCTACGAGCAGTACTTC